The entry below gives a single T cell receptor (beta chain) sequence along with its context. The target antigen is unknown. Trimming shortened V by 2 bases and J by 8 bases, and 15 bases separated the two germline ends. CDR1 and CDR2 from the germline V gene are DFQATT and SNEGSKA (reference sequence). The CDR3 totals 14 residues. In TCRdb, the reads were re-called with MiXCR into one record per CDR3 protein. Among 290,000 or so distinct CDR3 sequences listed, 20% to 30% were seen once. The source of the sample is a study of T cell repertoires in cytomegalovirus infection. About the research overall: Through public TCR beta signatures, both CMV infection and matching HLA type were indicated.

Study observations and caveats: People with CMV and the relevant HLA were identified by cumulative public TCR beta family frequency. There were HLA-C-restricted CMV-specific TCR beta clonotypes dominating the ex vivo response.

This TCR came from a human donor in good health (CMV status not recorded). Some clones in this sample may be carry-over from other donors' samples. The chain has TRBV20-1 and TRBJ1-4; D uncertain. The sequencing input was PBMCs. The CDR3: CSARPGLGREKLFF. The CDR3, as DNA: TGCAGTGCTAGACCGGGCCTCGGAAGGGAAAAACTGTTTTTT.